Listed here are 26 T cell receptor beta chains from one sample, sequenced in a study of beta chain features in type 1 diabetes. Investigators reverse transcribed all isolated RNA, so they sequenced expressed TCRB transcripts. Libraries were prepared by immunoSEQ multiplex PCR; TCRdb keeps only in-frame clonotypes and omits some of them. The sample has about 290,000 clones; under 8.5% are singletons. Source material: central memory CD4+ T cells from blood. The receptors derive from a woman aged 18-29 years in good health.

Ten or more counts support this clone. In DNA form, the CDR3 reads TGTGCCAGCAGCTTCGAGGGGCGCACAGATACGCAGTATTTT. It translates to CASSFEGRTDTQYF. V is TRBV7-2 and J is TRBJ2-3; D tentatively fits TRBD1 or TRBD2 (5 bases each). The CDR3 spans 14 residues. V lost 3 bases and J 1 base, leaving 8 bases between the germline ends. CDR1 and CDR2 from the germline V gene are SGHTA and FQGNSA. Full variable domain (remainder filled in from reference TRBV7-2 and TRBJ2-3): GAGVSQSPSNKVTEKGKDVELRCDPISGHTALYWYRQSLGQGLEFLIYFQGNSAPDKSGLPSDRFSAERTGGSVSTLTIQRTQQEDSAVYLCASSFEGRTDTQYFGPGTRLTVL.

The table lists this clone with a few counts. The chain carries TRBV25-1 and TRBJ1-6; D is uncertain. Germline V gives CDR1 MGHDK, CDR2 SYGVNS. Trimming stripped 2 bases from V and 8 bases from J, with 16 bases between. The CDR3 extends over 16 amino acids. CDR3 loop: CASSEGDRGWDSPLHF. The DNA for the CDR3 is TGTGCCAGCAGTGAAGGAGACCGCGGGTGGGATTCACCCCTCCACTTT. The full variable domain, with the rest looked up from reference TRBV25-1 and TRBJ1-6, is EADIYQTPRYLVIGTGKKITLECSQTMGHDKMYWYQQDPGMELHLIHYSYGVNSTEKGDLSSESTVSRIRTEHFPLTLESARPSHTSQYLCASSEGDRGWDSPLHFGNGTRLTVT.

This clone occurred a few times. The chain has TRBV5-4 and TRBJ1-2; TRBD1 might be the D (6 bases). This CDR3 comprises 14 residues. Trimming cost V 2 bases and J 9 bases, with 17 bases left between them. Germline V gene sequence: CDR1 SGHNT, CDR2 YYREEE (reference sequence). CDR3 sequence reads: CASSFWGTGTRYTF. The CDR3 DNA sequence: TGTGCCAGCAGCTTTTGGGGTACCGGGACACGCTACACCTTC. The whole variable domain, filled in from reference TRBV5-4 and TRBJ1-2, reads ETGVTQSPTHLIKTRGQQVTLRCSSQSGHNTVSWYQQALGQGPQFIFQYYREEENGRGNFPPRFSGLQFPNYSSELNVNALELDDSALYLCASSFWGTGTRYTFGSGTRLTVV.

This clone was found a few times. The chain has TRBV5-4 and TRBJ2-3, with D perhaps assigned TRBD1 or TRBD2 (5 bases each). CDR1 is SGHNT, CDR2 YYREEE, per germline (reference sequence). CDR3 length equals 15 residues. Between the trimmed V and J ends, which lost 1 base and 4 bases, there was a span of 13 bases. Here the CDR3 reads CASSLHGGGADTQYF. CDR3 coding DNA: TGTGCCAGCAGCTTGCATGGTGGGGGAGCAGATACGCAGTATTTT.

The J gene is TRBJ2-3, the V gene TRBV19; D gene ambiguous. Looked up from germline, CDR1 is LNHDA and CDR2 is SQIVND (reference sequence). The CDR3 sequence is 13 residues long. V was pared by 5 bases and J by 0 bases, with 6 bases between. The CDR3 nucleotides are TGTGCCAGTAGTCCCGCTAGCACAGATACGCAGTATTTT. The encoded protein is CASSPASTDTQYF. The full variable domain, in which reference TRBV19 and TRBJ2-3 provide the parts outside the CDR3, is DGGITQSPKYLFRKEGQNVTLSCEQNLNHDAMYWYRQDPGQGLRLIYYSQIVNDFQKGDIAEGYSVSREKKESFPLTVTSAQKNPTAFYLCASSPASTDTQYFGPGTRLTVL.

This clone was observed a handful of times. This sequence joins TRBV30 and TRBJ1-5; TRBD1 is a possible D gene (6 bases). With 2 bases removed from V and 7 bases from J, the gap between germline ends came to 12 bases. CDR1 and CDR2 (germline): GTSNPN, SVGIG (reference sequence). The CDR3 is made up of 13 amino acids. The CDR3, as DNA: TGTGCCTGGAGTAGTCAGGGGCTACAGCCCCAGCATTTT. It is translated as CAWSSQGLQPQHF.

This clone has more than one count but fewer than ten. V and J are TRBV5-4 and TRBJ1-5; 10 nucleotides agree with TRBD1. The V segment lost 5 bases and the J segment 3 bases; nucleotides outside the gene matches: 5. Germline V lookup: CDR1 SGHNT, CDR2 YYREEE (reference sequence). The CDR3 totals 15 residues. CDR3 protein: CASSSGTGDNQPQHF. The CDR3 DNA reads as TGTGCCAGCAGTTCCGGGACAGGGGACAATCAGCCCCAGCATTTT.

This clone occurred a few times. The chain recombines TRBV28 with TRBJ1-5; D gene unclear. Germline V CDR1 and CDR2: MDHEN, SYDVKM. The CDR3 loop spans 15 amino acids. V was trimmed by 3 bases and J by 0 bases, leaving 9 bases between them. This CDR3 is CASSFYGFSNQPQHF. CDR3 DNA: TGTGCCAGCAGTTTTTACGGGTTTAGCAATCAGCCCCAGCATTTT.

V is TRBV6-5 and J is TRBJ2-7; 8 nucleotides line up with TRBD2. This CDR3 comprises 15 residues. The ends lost 4 bases at V and 5 bases at J; junction bases unmatched: 10. Germline loops: CDR1 MNHEY, CDR2 SVGAGI. CDR3 coding DNA: TGTGCCAGCAGTTCCACGGGACTAGGCTTCCACGAGCAGTACTTC. Translated, it gives CASSSTGLGFHEQYF.

This clone was observed a handful of times. The rearrangement joins TRBV7-6 to TRBJ1-4; D is ambiguous. Germline CDR1 reads SGHVS; CDR2 reads FNYEAQ. Trimming shortened V by 5 bases and J by 5 bases, and 6 bases separated the two germline ends. This CDR3 contains 12 residues. The CDR3 bases are TGTGCCAGCAGCCGCCTGAATGAAAAACTGTTTTTT. Amino acid sequence: CASSRLNEKLFF.

This clone has only a few counts. This chain connects TRBV19 to TRBJ2-3; the match to TRBD1 covers 10 bases. This CDR3 is 15 amino acids long. Trimming removed 6 bases from V and 4 bases from J; junction bases left unmatched: 7. Germline V gene lookup returns CDR1 LNHDA and CDR2 SQIVND (reference sequence). The CDR3 spells CASSPDRGQADTQYF. The CDR3 DNA reads as TGTGCCAGTAGCCCCGACAGGGGGCAGGCAGATACGCAGTATTTT.

The chain joins TRBV7-9 to TRBJ2-1; D not certain. In germline, CDR1 is SEHNR, CDR2 FQNEAQ (reference sequence). The CDR3 extends over 12 amino acids. V was shortened by 5 bases and J by 10 bases, with 12 bases between the two germline ends. The CDR3 sequence: CASSPFEKEQFF. The DNA for the CDR3 is TGTGCCAGCAGCCCCTTCGAAAAGGAGCAGTTCTTC.

In this sample, this clone turned up a few times. The chain joins TRBV27 to TRBJ2-7; a possible D gene is TRBD2 (5 bases). Germline-derived CDR1 and CDR2 are MNHEY and SMNVEV (reference sequence). The CDR3 spans 12 residues. Trimming took off 5 bases at V and 7 bases at J, with 12 bases between the two ends. In nucleotides, the CDR3 is TGTGCCAGCAGTCCCCGGACGGGGGAGCAGTACTTC. It translates to CASSPRTGEQYF.

In this sample, this clone turned up many times. The chain combines TRBV18 with TRBJ1-1; D unresolved. Trimming pared 3 bases from V and 4 bases from J, leaving 15 bases between. The length of the CDR3 is 15 residues. Per germline, CDR1 KGHSH and CDR2 LQKENI. CDR3 protein: CASSPRPRESTEAFF. For the CDR3, the DNA is TGTGCCAGCTCACCCCGCCCTAGGGAAAGCACTGAAGCTTTCTTT.

V usage is TRBV6-6 and J usage is TRBJ1-1; 7 nucleotides match TRBD1. The CDR3 has 14 amino acids. From germline, CDR1 is MNHNY and CDR2 SVGAGI (reference sequence). J gave up 6 bases and V 0 bases, and 4 bases lay outside the gene matches. DNA of the CDR3: TGTGCCAGCAGTTACTCGCCGGGACAGCCTGAAGCTTTCTTT. Its protein is CASSYSPGQPEAFF.

This clone was recorded a few times. V is TRBV6-5 and J is TRBJ1-6, with D perhaps matching TRBD1 (5 bases). V was cut by 6 bases and J by 7 bases, with 10 bases left in between. Germline CDR1 is MNHEY and CDR2 is SVGAGI. This CDR3 spans 13 amino acids. CDR3 DNA sequence: TGTGCCAGCAGATGGGACGGAAATTCACCCCTCCACTTT. Translating it yields CASRWDGNSPLHF.

This chain uses TRBV11-2 with TRBJ2-3, with D possibly matching TRBD1 (7 bases). The V end was cut by 2 bases, the J end by 2 bases, with 11 bases between. This CDR3 spans 15 amino acids. Germline V CDR1 and CDR2: SGHAT, FQNNGV. The CDR3 sequence is CASSLQGGYTDTQYF. CDR3 DNA sequence: TGTGCCAGCAGCTTACAGGGGGGCTACACAGATACGCAGTATTTT.

This clone was observed a few times. J is TRBJ2-5 and V is TRBV21-1; the table's D call, TRBD2, has no DNA check behind it. TRBV21-1 is described as a pseudogene. The CDR3 loop spans 15 amino acids. The CDR3, as DNA: TGTGCCAGCAGCAAACTGGCTAGCCTGAAAGAGACCCAGTACTTC. This gives the protein CASSKLASLKETQYF.

J is TRBJ2-7 and V is TRBV7-2, with a weak D call TRBD1 (5 bases). This CDR3 spans 13 amino acids. Germline loops: CDR1 SGHTA, CDR2 FQGNSA. Trimming removed 5 bases at V and 3 bases at J, with 11 bases between. Here the CDR3 DNA reads TGTGCCAGCAGCCCTGACAGCTACTACGAGCAGTACGTC. Translation gives CASSPDSYYEQYV.

The chain uses TRBV7-2 and TRBJ2-1, with D tentatively TRBD1 or TRBD2 (5 bases each). The germline gives CDR1 SGHTA, CDR2 FQGNSA. The CDR3 has 16 amino acids. V dropped 5 bases and J dropped 8 bases, with 22 bases sitting between them. CDR3 in DNA: TGTGCCAGCAGCCTTTTTCGGGGCTTAGGGCTGGATGAGCAGTTCTTC. It codes for CASSLFRGLGLDEQFF. Complete variable domain (other parts from reference TRBV7-2 and TRBJ2-1): GAGVSQSPSNKVTEKGKDVELRCDPISGHTALYWYRQSLGQGLEFLIYFQGNSAPDKSGLPSDRFSAERTGGSVSTLTIQRTQQEDSAVYLCASSLFRGLGLDEQFFGPGTRLTVL.

The rearrangement joins TRBV27 to TRBJ1-5; tentative D call: TRBD1 (5 bases). V was trimmed by 2 bases and J by 5 bases, leaving 10 bases between them. This CDR3 spans 14 amino acids. Germline lookup yields CDR1 MNHEY and CDR2 SMNVEV (reference sequence). CDR3 sequence: CASSLRGADQPQHF. Written as DNA, the CDR3 is TGTGCCAGCAGTTTAAGAGGGGCGGATCAGCCCCAGCATTTT.

This clone was counted at least ten times. V gene TRBV7-2 combines with J gene TRBJ2-5; 8 bases fit TRBD2. CDR3 length: 14 residues. Germline V gene data show CDR1 as SGHTA and CDR2 as FQGNSA. V dropped 10 bases and J dropped 6; count of bases not matched to a gene: 13. CDR3 nucleotides: TGTGCCACGTCACCGGGGGGGACAAGGAAGACCCAGTACTTC. It translates to CATSPGGTRKTQYF.

This clone has a count of ten or more. The V call is TRBV10-3, the J call TRBJ1-5; TRBD1 matches at 7 bases. CDR1 and CDR2 from the germline V gene are ENHRY and SYGVKD. With V trimmed by 2 bases and J by 0 bases, 4 bases remained unmatched. CDR3 length equals 16 residues. CDR3 sequence (DNA): TGTGCCATCAGTGAGACAGGGGACAATAGCAATCAGCCCCAGCATTTT. This codes for CAISETGDNSNQPQHF.

This clone was recorded a few times. J is TRBJ1-2 and V is TRBV15; D might be TRBD1 (5 bases). The CDR3 has 13 residues. V was clipped by 0 bases and J by 4 bases, with 6 bases between them. Germline values: CDR1 LNHNV, CDR2 YYDKDF (reference sequence). CDR3 DNA: TGTGCCACCAGCAGAGACGGGACCTATGGCTACACCTTC. Translating gives CATSRDGTYGYTF.

The sample holds many counts of this clone. The genes are TRBV29-1 and TRBJ2-5; tentative D call: TRBD1 (5 bases). CDR1 and CDR2 (germline): SQVTM, ANQGSEA. V dropped 6 bases and J dropped 0 bases, with 8 bases sitting between them. The CDR3 covers 12 residues. CDR3 protein: CSVDSYQETQYF. CDR3 coding DNA: TGCAGCGTCGACAGCTACCAAGAGACCCAGTACTTC. Looking up the rest from reference TRBV29-1 and TRBJ2-5 gives the full variable domain: SAVISQKPSRDICQRGTSLTIQCQVDSQVTMMFWYRQQPGQSLTLIATANQGSEATYESGFVIDKFPISRPNLTFSTLTVSNMSPEDSSIYLCSVDSYQETQYFGPGTRLLVL.

This chain uses TRBV15 with TRBJ1-3; D uncertain. The CDR3 extends over 13 amino acids. CDR1 is LNHNV, CDR2 YYDKDF, per germline (reference sequence). V lost 4 bases, J lost 2 bases, and 6 bases lay in between. CDR3 loop: CATSTGAGNTIYF. Written as DNA, the CDR3 is TGTGCCACCAGCACCGGGGCTGGAAACACCATATATTTT. The full variable domain, with the rest looked up from reference TRBV15 and TRBJ1-3, is DAMVIQNPRYQVTQFGKPVTLSCSQTLNHNVMYWYQQKSSQAPKLLFHYYDKDFNNEADTPDNFQSRRPNTSFCFLDIRSPGLGDTAMYLCATSTGAGNTIYFGEGSWLTVV.